The clone carrying this T cell receptor (beta chain) appeared a few times. The sequenced template was cDNA made from the entire isolated RNA. The table came from immunoSEQ multiplex PCR; TCRdb's copy has only in-frame clones and leaves some out. The sample contains a few hundred thousand clones, 25% to 30% of which appear only once. Germline CDR1 and CDR2: GTSNPN and SVGIG (reference sequence). There are 12 residues in the CDR3. Trimming pared 2 bases from V and 10 bases from J, leaving 14 bases between. This record comes from a study of beta chain features in type 1 diabetes. This receptor was obtained from a man aged 30 to 39 in good health. Sequenced material: central memory CD4+ T cells from blood. V and J are TRBV30 and TRBJ1-1, with D possibly TRBD1 on 5 matching bases. This CDR3 is CAWSFNQGIAFF. In DNA form, the CDR3 reads TGTGCCTGGAGTTTCAATCAGGGTATAGCTTTCTTT.